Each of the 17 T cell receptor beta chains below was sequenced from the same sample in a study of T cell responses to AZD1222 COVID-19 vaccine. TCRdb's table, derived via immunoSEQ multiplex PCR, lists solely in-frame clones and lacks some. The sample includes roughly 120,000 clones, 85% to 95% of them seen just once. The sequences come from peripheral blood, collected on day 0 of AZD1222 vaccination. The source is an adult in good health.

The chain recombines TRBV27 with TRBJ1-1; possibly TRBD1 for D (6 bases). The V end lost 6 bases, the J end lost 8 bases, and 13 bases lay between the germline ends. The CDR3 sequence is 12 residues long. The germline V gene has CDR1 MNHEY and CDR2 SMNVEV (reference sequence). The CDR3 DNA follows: TGTGCCAGCAGGAGAGGGGGGGGCGAAGCTTTCTTT. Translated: CASRRGGGEAFF.

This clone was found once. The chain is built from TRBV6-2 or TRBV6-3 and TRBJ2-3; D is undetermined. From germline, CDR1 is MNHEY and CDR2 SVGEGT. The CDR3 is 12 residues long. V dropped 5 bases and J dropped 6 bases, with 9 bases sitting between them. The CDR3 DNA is TGTGCCAGCAGTACCTCGGTGGATACGCAGTATTTT. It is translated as CASSTSVDTQYF.

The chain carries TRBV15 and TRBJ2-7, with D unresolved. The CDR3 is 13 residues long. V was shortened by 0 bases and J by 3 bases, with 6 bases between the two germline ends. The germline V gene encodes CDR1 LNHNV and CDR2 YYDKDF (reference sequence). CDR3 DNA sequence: TGTGCCACCAGCAGAGATGGAAGCTACGAGCAGTACTTC. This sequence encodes CATSRDGSYEQYF.

This CDR3 reads CASSPNDRASTDTQYF. As DNA, the CDR3 is TGTGCCAGCTCACCTAACGACAGGGCGAGTACAGATACGCAGTATTTT. The rearrangement uses TRBV18 and TRBJ2-3; 7 bases fit TRBD1. Germline lookup yields CDR1 KGHSH and CDR2 LQKENI. The trim removed 3 bases at V and 3 bases at J, leaving 9 bases unmatched. The CDR3 consists of 16 residues.

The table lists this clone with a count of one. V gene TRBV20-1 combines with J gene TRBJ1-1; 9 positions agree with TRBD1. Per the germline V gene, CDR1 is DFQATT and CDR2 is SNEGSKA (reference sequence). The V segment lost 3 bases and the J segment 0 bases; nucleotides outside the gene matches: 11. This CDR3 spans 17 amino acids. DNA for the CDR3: TGCAGTGCTAGTCCTTGGACAGGGGTAAGCATGAACACTGAAGCTTTCTTT. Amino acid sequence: CSASPWTGVSMNTEAFF.

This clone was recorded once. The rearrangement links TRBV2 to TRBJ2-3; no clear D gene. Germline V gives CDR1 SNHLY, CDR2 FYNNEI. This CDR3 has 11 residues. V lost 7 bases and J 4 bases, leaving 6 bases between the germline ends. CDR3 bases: TGTGCCAGCATGTTTTCAGATACGCAGTATTTT. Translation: CASMFSDTQYF.

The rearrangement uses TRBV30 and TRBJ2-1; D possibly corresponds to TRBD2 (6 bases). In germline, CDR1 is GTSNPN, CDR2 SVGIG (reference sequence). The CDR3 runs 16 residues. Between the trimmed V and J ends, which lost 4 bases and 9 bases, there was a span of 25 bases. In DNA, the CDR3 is TGTGCCTGGAAGATTAGTGGTAGCCTCGTTAGCGGTGAGCAGTTCTTC. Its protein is CAWKISGSLVSGEQFF.

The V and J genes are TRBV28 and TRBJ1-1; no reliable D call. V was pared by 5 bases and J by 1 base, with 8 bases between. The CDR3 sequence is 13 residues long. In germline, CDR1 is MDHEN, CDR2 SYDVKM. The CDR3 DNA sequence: TGTGCCAGCAGTGGCAGCCCGAACACTGAAGCTTTCTTT. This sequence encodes CASSGSPNTEAFF.

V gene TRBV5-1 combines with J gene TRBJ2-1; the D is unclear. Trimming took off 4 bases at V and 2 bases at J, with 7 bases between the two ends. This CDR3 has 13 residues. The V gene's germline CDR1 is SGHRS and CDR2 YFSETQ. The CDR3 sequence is CASSPTAYNEQFF. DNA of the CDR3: TGCGCCAGCAGCCCCACTGCCTACAATGAGCAGTTCTTC. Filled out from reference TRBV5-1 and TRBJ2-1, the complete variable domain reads KAGVTQTPRYLIKTRGQQVTLSCSPISGHRSVSWYQQTPGQGLQFLFEYFSETQRNKGNFPGRFSGRQFSNSRSEMNVSTLELGDSALYLCASSPTAYNEQFFGPGTRLTVL.

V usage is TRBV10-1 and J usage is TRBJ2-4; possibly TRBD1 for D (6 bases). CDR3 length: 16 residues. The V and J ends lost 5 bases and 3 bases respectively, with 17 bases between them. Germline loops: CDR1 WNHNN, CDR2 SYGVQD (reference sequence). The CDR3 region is CASSSHTGFDKNIQYF. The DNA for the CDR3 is TGCGCCAGCAGTTCCCATACAGGGTTTGACAAAAACATTCAGTACTTC.

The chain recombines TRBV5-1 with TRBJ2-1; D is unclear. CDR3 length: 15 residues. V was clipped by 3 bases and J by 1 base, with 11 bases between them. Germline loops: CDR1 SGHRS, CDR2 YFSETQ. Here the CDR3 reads CASSSANPSYNEQFF. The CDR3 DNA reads TGCGCCAGCAGCTCGGCTAACCCATCCTACAATGAGCAGTTCTTC.

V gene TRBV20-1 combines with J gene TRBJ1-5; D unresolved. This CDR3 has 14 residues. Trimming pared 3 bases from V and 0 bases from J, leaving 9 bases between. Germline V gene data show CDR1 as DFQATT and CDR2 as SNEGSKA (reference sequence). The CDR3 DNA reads TGCAGTGCTAGTTCACAGTATAGCAATCAGCCCCAGCATTTT. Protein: CSASSQYSNQPQHF.

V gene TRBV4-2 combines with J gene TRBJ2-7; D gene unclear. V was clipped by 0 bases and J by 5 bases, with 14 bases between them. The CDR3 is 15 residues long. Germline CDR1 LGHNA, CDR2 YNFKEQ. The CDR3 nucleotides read TGTGCCAGCAGCCAAGAAGATGCAGACTTTGACGAGCAGTACTTC. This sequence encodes CASSQEDADFDEQYF.

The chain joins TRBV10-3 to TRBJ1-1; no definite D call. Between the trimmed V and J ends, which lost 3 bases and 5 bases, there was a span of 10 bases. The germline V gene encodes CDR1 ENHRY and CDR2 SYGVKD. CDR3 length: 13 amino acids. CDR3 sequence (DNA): TGTGCCATCAGTGATAGGGAGACGACTGAAGCTTTCTTT. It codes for CAISDRETTEAFF.

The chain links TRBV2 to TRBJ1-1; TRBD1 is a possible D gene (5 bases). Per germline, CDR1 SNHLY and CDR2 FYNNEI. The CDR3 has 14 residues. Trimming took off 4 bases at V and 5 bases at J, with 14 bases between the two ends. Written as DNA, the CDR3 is TGTGCCAGCAGTGCGCTAGGGGTAGGAACTGAAGCTTTCTTT. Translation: CASSALGVGTEAFF.

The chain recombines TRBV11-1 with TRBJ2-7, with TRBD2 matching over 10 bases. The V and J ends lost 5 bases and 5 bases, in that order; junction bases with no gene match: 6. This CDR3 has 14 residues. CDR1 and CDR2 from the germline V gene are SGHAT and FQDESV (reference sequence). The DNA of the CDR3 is TGTGCCAGCAGCCTCCGGACTAGCGGCCACGAGCAGTACTTC. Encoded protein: CASSLRTSGHEQYF.

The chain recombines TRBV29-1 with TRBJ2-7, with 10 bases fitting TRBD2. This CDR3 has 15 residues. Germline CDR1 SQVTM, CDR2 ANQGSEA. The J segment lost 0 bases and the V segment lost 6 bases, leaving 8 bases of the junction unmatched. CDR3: CSVHGLAESSYEQYF. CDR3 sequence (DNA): TGCAGCGTCCACGGACTAGCGGAGAGCTCCTACGAGCAGTACTTC.